Following are 15 T cell receptor beta chains from one sample sequenced in a study of T-cell reconstitution after alpha-beta-depleted transplantation in children. Unique molecular identifiers were incorporated into the prepared TCRbeta library. One entry per CDR3 protein results from TCRdb running MiXCR on the PCR reads. The table records around 400,000 distinct CDR3 sequences, approximately 10% of them present only once. Specimen: PBMCs from the stem cell graft donor, collected from the stem cell graft. All receptors derive from a human donor who donated a stem cell graft to a child with acute myeloid leukemia.

In its sample, this clonotype was seen a few times. As DNA, the CDR3 is TGTGCCAGCAGTGAAGCCGGTGGGGGCTCCTACAATGAGCAGTTCTTC. Encoded protein: CASSEAGGGSYNEQFF. The gene calls are TRBV6-1 and TRBJ2-1; D is possibly TRBD1 or TRBD2 (5 bases each). Trimming cost V 0 bases and J 0 bases, with 9 bases left between them. CDR1 MNHNS and CDR2 SASEGT come from the germline V gene. The CDR3 length is 16 residues.

This clonotype was counted a few times. V is TRBV2 and J is TRBJ1-4; no clear D. Germline V gives CDR1 SNHLY, CDR2 FYNNEI. V was clipped by 7 bases and J by 8 bases, with 11 bases between them. This CDR3 contains 12 residues. CDR3 sequence (DNA): TGTGCCAGCACCGGCAGTGGCGAAAAACTGTTTTTT. Translating gives CASTGSGEKLFF.

In DNA form, the CDR3 reads TGTGCCACCCCTGGGGATAGCAATCAGCCCCAGCATTTT. Translating it yields CATPGDSNQPQHF. This chain uses TRBV6-1 with TRBJ1-5, with unresolved D. Germline loops: CDR1 MNHNS, CDR2 SASEGT. V gave up 10 bases and J gave up 0 bases, with 10 bases separating them. The CDR3 sequence is 13 residues long.

The sample holds a few counts of this clonotype. This chain joins TRBV9 and TRBJ2-2; D is unresolved. V was trimmed by 0 bases and J by 5 bases, leaving 14 bases between them. There are 16 residues in the CDR3. Germline V gene lookup returns CDR1 SGDLS and CDR2 YYNGEE. The CDR3 sequence is CASSVALQHGTGELFF. The CDR3 DNA follows: TGTGCCAGCAGCGTAGCTTTACAGCACGGGACCGGGGAGCTGTTTTTT.

This clonotype was recorded a few times. The chain uses TRBV20-1 and TRBJ1-5; D is perhaps TRBD1 (6 bases). The germline V gene encodes CDR1 DFQATT and CDR2 SNEGSKA (reference sequence). This CDR3 is built from 13 residues. Trimming cost V 3 bases and J 4 bases, with 10 bases left between them. CDR3 loop: CSASSGQNQPQHF. For the CDR3, the DNA is TGCAGTGCTAGTAGTGGACAGAATCAGCCCCAGCATTTT.

This clonotype was counted a few times. This chain uses TRBV12-3 or TRBV12-4 with TRBJ2-2; D remains unclear. CDR3 length equals 13 residues. V lost 2 bases and J 6 bases, leaving 7 bases between the germline ends. The CDR3 DNA is TGTGCCAGCAGTTTAACAGTTTCCGGGGAGCTGTTTTTT. It encodes CASSLTVSGELFF.

The J gene is TRBJ2-3, the V gene TRBV20-1; perhaps TRBD2 as D (7 bases). The length of the CDR3 is 13 residues. Trimming shortened V by 5 bases and J by 2 bases, and 11 bases separated the two germline ends. The V gene's germline CDR1 is DFQATT and CDR2 SNEGSKA (reference sequence). CDR3 sequence: CSAGGGATDTQYF. In DNA, the CDR3 is TGCAGTGCTGGGGGGGGGGCCACAGATACGCAGTATTTT.

This clonotype came up a few times. This chain connects TRBV28 to TRBJ2-2; D perhaps matches TRBD2 (5 bases). CDR3 length: 15 amino acids. Trimming took off 5 bases at V and 0 bases at J, with 10 bases between the two ends. Germline V lookup: CDR1 MDHEN, CDR2 SYDVKM. CDR3: CASSPSGSNTGELFF. The CDR3 DNA is TGTGCCAGCAGTCCTTCGGGATCGAACACCGGGGAGCTGTTTTTT.

This clonotype was seen many times. V is TRBV12-3 or TRBV12-4 and J is TRBJ2-5; D is unclear. The V gene lost 7 bases and the J gene lost 2 bases, with 14 bases spanning the gap. This CDR3 has 14 amino acids. In nucleotides, the CDR3 is TGTGCCAGCAACTCTCCCAACAGTCAAGAGACCCAGTACTTC. It encodes CASNSPNSQETQYF.

This clonotype was seen only a few times. This chain links TRBV2 with TRBJ2-1, with 9 bases aligning to TRBD2. V lost 2 bases to trimming and J lost 8 bases; unmatched junction nucleotides: 4. This CDR3 contains 14 residues. Germline values: CDR1 SNHLY, CDR2 FYNNEI. This CDR3 is CASSERRTSDEQFF. The CDR3 DNA reads as TGTGCCAGCAGTGAAAGGAGGACTAGCGATGAGCAGTTCTTC.

The chain links TRBV7-8 to TRBJ2-5, with D possibly TRBD1 on 6 matching bases. This CDR3 region has 16 residues. Trimming shortened V by 4 bases and J by 2 bases, and 17 bases separated the two germline ends. The germline V gene has CDR1 SGHVS and CDR2 FQNEAQ. CDR3 in DNA: TGTGCCAGCAGCTCCCGACGGGACACCCTACAAGAGACCCAGTACTTC. Protein: CASSSRRDTLQETQYF.

Concerning this clonotype itself: A read error may account for a junction end that differs from germline. The V call is TRBV7-8, the J call TRBJ2-3; 10 nucleotides align to TRBD1. The CDR3 length is 16 residues. Germline-derived CDR1 and CDR2 are SGHVS and FQNEAQ. CDR3 loop: CASGLAFGQGGDTQYF. In nucleotides, the CDR3 is TGTGCCAGCGGCTTAGCTTTTGGACAGGGGGGGGATACGCAGTATTTT. Together with reference TRBV7-8 and TRBJ2-3, the CDR3 gives the full variable domain: GAGVSQSPRYKVAKRGQDVALRCDPISGHVSLFWYQQALGQGPEFLTYFQNEAQLDKSGLPSDRFFAERPEGSVSTLKIQRTQQEDSAVYLCASGLAFGQGGDTQYFGPGTRLTVL.

The V call is TRBV9, the J call TRBJ2-1, with 11 bases lining up with TRBD2. The CDR3 totals 16 residues. V trimming: 4 bases; J trimming: 8 bases; junction bases outside the gene matches: 11. The V gene's germline CDR1 is SGDLS and CDR2 YYNGEE. The CDR3 sequence: CASSPRLAGGNYEQFF. CDR3 DNA sequence: TGTGCCAGCAGCCCCCGGCTAGCGGGAGGCAACTATGAGCAGTTCTTC.

This chain links TRBV11-2 with TRBJ2-3; 8 bases line up with TRBD2. Germline loops: CDR1 SGHAT, CDR2 FQNNGV. This CDR3 has 16 residues. V was clipped by 7 bases and J by 6 bases; unmatched bases: 15. The CDR3 bases are TGTGCCAGCACCCTATCTAGACAGCGGGGGTTCGATACGCAGTATTTT. Amino acids: CASTLSRQRGFDTQYF.

Only a few counts were recorded for this clonotype. The V and J genes are TRBV4-1 and TRBJ2-1, with TRBD1 as a possible D gene (6 bases). The CDR3 length is 15 residues. Germline V gene lookup returns CDR1 MGHRA and CDR2 YSYEKL. V was pared by 1 base and J by 7 bases, with 14 bases between. The DNA of the CDR3 is TGCGCCAGCAGCCAAGGGGAACAGGGTGGTAATGAGCAGTTCTTC. Protein sequence: CASSQGEQGGNEQFF.